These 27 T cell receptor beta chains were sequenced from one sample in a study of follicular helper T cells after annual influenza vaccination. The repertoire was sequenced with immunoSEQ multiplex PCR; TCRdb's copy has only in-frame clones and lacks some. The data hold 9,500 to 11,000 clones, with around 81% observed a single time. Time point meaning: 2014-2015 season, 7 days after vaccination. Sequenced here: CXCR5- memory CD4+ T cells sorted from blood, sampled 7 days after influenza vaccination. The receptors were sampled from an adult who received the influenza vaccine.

The CDR3 DNA is TGTGCCAGCAGTTCACAGAACTACGAGCAGTACTTC. This translates into CASSSQNYEQYF. The V call is TRBV14, the J call TRBJ2-7; D call uncertain. Deletions cut 6 bases from V and 3 bases from J, with 9 bases between. The CDR3 is 12 amino acids. The V gene's germline CDR1 is SGHDN and CDR2 FVKESK.

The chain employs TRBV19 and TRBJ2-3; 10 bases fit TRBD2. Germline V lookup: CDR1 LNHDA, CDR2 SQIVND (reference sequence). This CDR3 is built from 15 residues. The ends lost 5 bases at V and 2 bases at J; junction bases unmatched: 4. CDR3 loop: CASSPLAGITDTQYF. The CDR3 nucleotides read TGTGCCAGTAGTCCACTAGCGGGGATCACAGATACGCAGTATTTT.

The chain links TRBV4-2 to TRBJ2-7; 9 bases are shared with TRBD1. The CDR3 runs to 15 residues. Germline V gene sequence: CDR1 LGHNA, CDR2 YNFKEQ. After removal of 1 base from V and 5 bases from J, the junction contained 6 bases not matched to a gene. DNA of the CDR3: TGTGCCAGCAGCCAAGGGGGACAGGGTGTCAACGAGCAGTACTTC. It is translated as CASSQGGQGVNEQYF.

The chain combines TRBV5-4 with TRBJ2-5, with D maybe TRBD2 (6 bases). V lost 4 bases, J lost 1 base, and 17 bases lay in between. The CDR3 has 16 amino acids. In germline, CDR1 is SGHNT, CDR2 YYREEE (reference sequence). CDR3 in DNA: TGTGCCAGCAGCCTTAGCGGAGGTGGGATCCAAGAGACCCAGTACTTC. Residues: CASSLSGGGIQETQYF.

CDR3 DNA: TGTGCCAGCAGTCGCGGACGGAGGGGTTTAGAGACCCAGTACTTC. Residues: CASSRGRRGLETQYF. The J gene is TRBJ2-5, the V gene TRBV6-5; tentatively, D is TRBD2 (6 bases). CDR1 and CDR2 (germline): MNHEY, SVGAGI. V was trimmed by 5 bases and J by 4 bases, leaving 17 bases between them. The CDR3 consists of 15 residues.

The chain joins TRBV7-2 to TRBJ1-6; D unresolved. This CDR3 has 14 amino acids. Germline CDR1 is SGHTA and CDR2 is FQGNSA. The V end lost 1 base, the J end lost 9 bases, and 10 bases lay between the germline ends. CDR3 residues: CASSLDSALSPLHF. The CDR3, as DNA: TGTGCCAGCAGCTTAGACAGTGCTCTTTCACCCCTCCACTTT.

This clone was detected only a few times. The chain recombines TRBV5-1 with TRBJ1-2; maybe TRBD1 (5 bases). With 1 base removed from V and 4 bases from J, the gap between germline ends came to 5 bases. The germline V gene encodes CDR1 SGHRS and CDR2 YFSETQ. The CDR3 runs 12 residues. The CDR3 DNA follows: TGCGCCAGCAGCTTGACAGGCTATGGCTACACCTTC. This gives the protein CASSLTGYGYTF.

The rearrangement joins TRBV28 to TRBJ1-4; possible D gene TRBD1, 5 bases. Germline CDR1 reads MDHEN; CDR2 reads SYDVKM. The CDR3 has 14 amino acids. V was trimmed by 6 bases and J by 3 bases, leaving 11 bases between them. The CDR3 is CASSQGGPNEKLFF. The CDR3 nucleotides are TGTGCCAGCAGCCAGGGCGGACCTAATGAAAAACTGTTTTTT.

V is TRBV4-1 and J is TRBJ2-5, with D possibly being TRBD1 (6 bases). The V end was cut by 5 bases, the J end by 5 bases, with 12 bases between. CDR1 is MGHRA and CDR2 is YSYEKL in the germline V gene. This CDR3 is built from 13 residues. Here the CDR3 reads CASSDWTAETQYF. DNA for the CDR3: TGCGCCAGCAGCGATTGGACAGCCGAGACCCAGTACTTC.

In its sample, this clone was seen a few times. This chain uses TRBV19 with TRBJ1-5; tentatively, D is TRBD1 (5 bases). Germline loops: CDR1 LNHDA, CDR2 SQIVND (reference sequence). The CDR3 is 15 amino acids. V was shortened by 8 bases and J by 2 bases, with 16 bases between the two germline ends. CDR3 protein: CASSGGTLGNQPQHF. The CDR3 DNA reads TGTGCCAGTTCCGGGGGGACCTTGGGCAATCAGCCCCAGCATTTT.

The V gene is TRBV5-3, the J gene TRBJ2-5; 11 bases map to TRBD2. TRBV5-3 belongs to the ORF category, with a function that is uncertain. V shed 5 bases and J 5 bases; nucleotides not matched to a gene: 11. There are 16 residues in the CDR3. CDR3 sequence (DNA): TGTGCCAGAAGTTCGAATAGCGGGAGGGCTCGGGAGACCCAGTACTTC. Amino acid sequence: CARSSNSGRARETQYF.

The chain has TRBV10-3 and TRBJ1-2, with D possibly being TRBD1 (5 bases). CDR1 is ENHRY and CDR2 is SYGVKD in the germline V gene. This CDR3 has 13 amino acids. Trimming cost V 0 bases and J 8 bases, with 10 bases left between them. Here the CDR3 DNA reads TGTGCCATCAGTGAGTCCAGGGAAGCGGGCTACACCTTC. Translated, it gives CAISESREAGYTF.

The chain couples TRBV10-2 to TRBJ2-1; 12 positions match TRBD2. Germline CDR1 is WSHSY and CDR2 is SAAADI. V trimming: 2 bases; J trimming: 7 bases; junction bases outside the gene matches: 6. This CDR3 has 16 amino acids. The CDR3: CASSEELAGGWNEQFF. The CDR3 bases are TGCGCCAGCAGTGAGGAGCTAGCGGGAGGGTGGAATGAGCAGTTCTTC.

CDR3 bases: TGTGCCAGCAGTTCCCGCGGGGGGACAGGGGGCATTAAAGAGCAGTACTTC. This sequence encodes CASSSRGGTGGIKEQYF. V usage is TRBV27 and J usage is TRBJ2-7; 12 bases are shared with TRBD1. CDR1 MNHEY and CDR2 SMNVEV come from the germline V gene (reference sequence). This CDR3 contains 17 residues. J gave up 7 bases and V 4 bases, and 14 bases lay outside the gene matches.

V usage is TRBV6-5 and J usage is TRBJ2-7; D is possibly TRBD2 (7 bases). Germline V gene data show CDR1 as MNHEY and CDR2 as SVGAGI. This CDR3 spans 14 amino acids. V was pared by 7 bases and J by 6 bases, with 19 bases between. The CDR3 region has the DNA TGTGCCAGCACCAAGGGGGGAGGGCCAGGCGAGCAGTACTTC. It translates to CASTKGGGPGEQYF.

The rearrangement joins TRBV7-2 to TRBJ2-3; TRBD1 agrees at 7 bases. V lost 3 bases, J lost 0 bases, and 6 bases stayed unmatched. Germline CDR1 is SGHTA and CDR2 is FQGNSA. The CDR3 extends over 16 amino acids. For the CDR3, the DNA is TGTGCCAGCAGCTTTACAGGGGCGGTCAGCACAGATACGCAGTATTTT. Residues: CASSFTGAVSTDTQYF.

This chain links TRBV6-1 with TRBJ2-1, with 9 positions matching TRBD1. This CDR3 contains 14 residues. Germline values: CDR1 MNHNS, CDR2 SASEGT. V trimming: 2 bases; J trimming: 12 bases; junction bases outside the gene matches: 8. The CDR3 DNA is TGTGCCAGCAGTGAAAGTTCTGGGGACAGGGCGCAGTTCTTC. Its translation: CASSESSGDRAQFF.

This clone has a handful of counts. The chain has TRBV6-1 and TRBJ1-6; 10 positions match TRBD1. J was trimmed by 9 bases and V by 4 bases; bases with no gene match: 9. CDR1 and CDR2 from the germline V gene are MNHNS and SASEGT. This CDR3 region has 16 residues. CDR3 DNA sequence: TGTGCCAGCAGTGGGGACAGGGGCCTGTCGACTTCACCCCTCCACTTT. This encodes CASSGDRGLSTSPLHF.

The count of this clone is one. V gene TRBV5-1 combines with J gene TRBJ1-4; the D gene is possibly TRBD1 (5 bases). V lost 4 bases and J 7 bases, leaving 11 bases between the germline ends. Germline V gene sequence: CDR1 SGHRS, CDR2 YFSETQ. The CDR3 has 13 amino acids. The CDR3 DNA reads TGCGCCAGCAGCCAGCAGGGTGGTGAAAAACTGTTTTTT. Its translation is CASSQQGGEKLFF.

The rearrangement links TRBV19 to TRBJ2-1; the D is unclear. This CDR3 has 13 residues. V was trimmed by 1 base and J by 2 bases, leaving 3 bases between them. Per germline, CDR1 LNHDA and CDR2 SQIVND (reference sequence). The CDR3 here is CASSIGTYNEQFF. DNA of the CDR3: TGTGCCAGTAGTATAGGGACCTACAATGAGCAGTTCTTC.

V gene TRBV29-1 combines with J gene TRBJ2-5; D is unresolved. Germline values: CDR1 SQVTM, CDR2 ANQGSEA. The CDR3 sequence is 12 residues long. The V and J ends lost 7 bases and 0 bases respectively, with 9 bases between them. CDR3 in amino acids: CSAVPNQETQYF. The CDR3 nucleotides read TGCAGCGCCGTCCCAAACCAAGAGACCCAGTACTTC.

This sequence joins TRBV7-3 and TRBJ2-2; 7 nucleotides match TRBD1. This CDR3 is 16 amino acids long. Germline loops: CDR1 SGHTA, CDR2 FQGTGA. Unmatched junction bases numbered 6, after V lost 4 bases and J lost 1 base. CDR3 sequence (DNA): TGTGCCAGCAGCTCCACCGGGACAGAGAACACCGGGGAGCTGTTTTTT. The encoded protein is CASSSTGTENTGELFF.

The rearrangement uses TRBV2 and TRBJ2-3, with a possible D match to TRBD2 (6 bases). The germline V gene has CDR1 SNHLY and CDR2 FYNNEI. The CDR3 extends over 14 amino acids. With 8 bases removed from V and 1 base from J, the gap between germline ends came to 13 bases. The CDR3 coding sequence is TGTGCCAGCGTCAGGGACTTGGGCACAGATACGCAGTATTTT. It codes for CASVRDLGTDTQYF.

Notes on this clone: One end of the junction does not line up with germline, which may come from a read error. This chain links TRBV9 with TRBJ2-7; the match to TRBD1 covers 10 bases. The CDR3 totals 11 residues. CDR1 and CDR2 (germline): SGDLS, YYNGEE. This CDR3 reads CASSGDRGSDF. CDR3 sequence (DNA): TGTGCCAGCAGCGGGGACAGGGGAAGCGACTTC.

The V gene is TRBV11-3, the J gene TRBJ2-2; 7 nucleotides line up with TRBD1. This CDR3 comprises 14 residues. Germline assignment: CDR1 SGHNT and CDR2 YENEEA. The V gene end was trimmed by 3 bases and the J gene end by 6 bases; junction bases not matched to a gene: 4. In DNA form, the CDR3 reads TGTGCCAGCAGCTTCTCACAGGGGTCCGGGGAGCTGTTTTTT. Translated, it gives CASSFSQGSGELFF.

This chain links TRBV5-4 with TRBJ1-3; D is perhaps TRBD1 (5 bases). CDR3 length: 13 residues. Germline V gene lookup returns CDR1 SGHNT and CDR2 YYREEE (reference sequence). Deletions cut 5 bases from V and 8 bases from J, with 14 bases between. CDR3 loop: CASSQGLGDTIYF. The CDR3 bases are TGTGCCAGCAGTCAGGGCCTGGGGGACACCATATATTTT. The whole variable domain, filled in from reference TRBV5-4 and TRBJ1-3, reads ETGVTQSPTHLIKTRGQQVTLRCSSQSGHNTVSWYQQALGQGPQFIFQYYREEENGRGNFPPRFSGLQFPNYSSELNVNALELDDSALYLCASSQGLGDTIYFGEGSWLTVV.

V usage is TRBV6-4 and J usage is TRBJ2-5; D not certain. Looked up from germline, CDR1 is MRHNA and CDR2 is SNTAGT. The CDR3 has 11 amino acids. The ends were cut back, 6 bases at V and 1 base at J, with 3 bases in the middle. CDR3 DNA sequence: TGTGCCAGCAGGGGCCAAGAGACCCAGTACTTC. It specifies CASRGQETQYF.